The 26 T cell receptor beta chains below all came from one sample that was sequenced in a study of T cells in Graves' hyperthyroidism and ophthalmopathy. TCR beta CDR3 sequences were amplified from RNA transcripts. RT-PCR in the first round (using the HTBI primer set) targeted the TCR CDR3. TCRdb called the multiplex PCR reads again in MiXCR, with one record for every CDR3 protein. This sample carries about 710,000 distinct CDR3 sequences, around 17% of them seen once, and the ten largest clones take roughly 8%. Specimen: blood. These receptors all stem from a man aged 18 to 30 with Graves' hyperthyroidism.

This clonotype was seen at least ten times. This chain joins TRBV2 and TRBJ2-3; 8 bases fit TRBD2. CDR3 length: 20 residues. Losses at the gene ends were 4 bases for V and 2 bases for J; bases not matched to a gene: 20. Germline CDR1 SNHLY, CDR2 FYNNEI. This CDR3 is CASSGKEEAGAYYDTDTQYF. CDR3 nucleotides: TGTGCCAGCAGTGGAAAGGAGGAAGCGGGAGCTTATTATGACACAGATACGCAGTATTTT.

The sample holds many counts of this clonotype. The DNA of the CDR3 is TGTGCCAGCAGGGCAGCCACAGATACGCAGTATTTT. This sequence encodes CASRAATDTQYF. V is TRBV6-1 and J is TRBJ2-3; no definite D call. The CDR3 runs to 12 residues. Germline V gene data show CDR1 as MNHNS and CDR2 as SASEGT. Trimming pared 6 bases from V and 2 bases from J, leaving 6 bases between.

The V gene is TRBV29-1, the J gene TRBJ2-2, with 7 positions matching TRBD1. V dropped 6 bases and J dropped 3; count of bases not matched to a gene: 4. This CDR3 spans 13 amino acids. CDR1 and CDR2 (germline): SQVTM, ANQGSEA. Here the CDR3 reads CSVGTVDTGELFF. In DNA, the CDR3 is TGCAGCGTCGGGACAGTTGACACCGGGGAGCTGTTTTTT.

This chain joins TRBV28 and TRBJ2-7; TRBD2 matches 7 bases. Trimming cost V 3 bases and J 0 bases; bases outside gene matches: 5. Germline loops: CDR1 MDHEN, CDR2 SYDVKM. This CDR3 is 15 amino acids long. This CDR3 is CASSFLAASSYEQYF. The CDR3 bases are TGTGCCAGCAGTTTCCTAGCGGCGAGCTCCTACGAGCAGTACTTC.

Here the CDR3 reads CASNPTVYNYGYTF. Written as DNA, the CDR3 is TGTGCCAGCAACCCAACAGTCTATAACTATGGCTACACCTTC. The chain carries TRBV28 and TRBJ1-2; D gene ambiguous. V shed 7 bases and J shed 1 base, with 13 bases lying between them. CDR3 length: 14 amino acids. Germline V gives CDR1 MDHEN, CDR2 SYDVKM.

This clonotype has at least ten counts. This chain uses TRBV7-9 with TRBJ2-1; D is tentatively TRBD1 or TRBD2 (6 bases each). Per germline, CDR1 SEHNR and CDR2 FQNEAQ (reference sequence). Trimming took off 5 bases at V and 3 bases at J, with 20 bases between the two ends. The CDR3 runs to 17 residues. The CDR3 nucleotides are TGTGCCAGCAGCCTATACGGGGGCAGGGGATACTACAATGAGCAGTTCTTC. Translated: CASSLYGGRGYYNEQFF.

As to this clonotype: This sequence may be a read error, since a much larger clone differs from it by one base. The CDR3 DNA sequence: TGTGCCAGCAGGCCTATGCTGACCGGGGAGCTGTTTTTT. It yields the protein CASRPMLTGELFF. The chain combines TRBV2 with TRBJ2-2; D remains unclear. Germline V gene sequence: CDR1 SNHLY, CDR2 FYNNEI. Between the trimmed V and J ends, which lost 6 bases and 5 bases, there was a span of 10 bases. The CDR3 is made up of 13 amino acids.

This chain connects TRBV20-1 to TRBJ2-1; 8 bases align to TRBD2. V was pared by 6 bases and J by 2 bases, with 3 bases of the junction left unmatched. Per germline, CDR1 DFQATT and CDR2 SNEGSKA (reference sequence). The CDR3 has 13 amino acids. CDR3 sequence: CSATSGTYNEQFF. CDR3 bases: TGCAGTGCAACTAGCGGTACCTACAATGAGCAGTTCTTC.

The CDR3 DNA follows: TGTGCCAGCACGGAGGGGCCGGAAGATACGCAGTATTTT. This sequence encodes CASTEGPEDTQYF. The genes are TRBV9 and TRBJ2-3, with a weak D call TRBD2 (6 bases). The V end was cut by 6 bases, the J end by 5 bases, with 13 bases between. CDR1 is SGDLS and CDR2 is YYNGEE in the germline V gene. This CDR3 is built from 13 residues.

This clonotype was observed many times. The rearrangement links TRBV28 to TRBJ1-2, with D unclear. CDR3 length equals 12 residues. Looked up from germline, CDR1 is MDHEN and CDR2 is SYDVKM. Trimming pared 6 bases from V and 3 bases from J, leaving 8 bases between. CDR3 residues: CASRQGDYGYTF. Here the CDR3 DNA reads TGTGCCAGCAGACAAGGTGACTATGGCTACACCTTC.

The chain carries TRBV29-1 and TRBJ2-7; 9 bases agree with TRBD2. Per germline, CDR1 SQVTM and CDR2 ANQGSEA. The CDR3 spans 13 residues. Losses at the gene ends were 6 bases for V and 6 bases for J; bases not matched to a gene: 9. This chain's CDR3 is CSVFSGRGGEQYF. CDR3 coding DNA: TGCAGCGTCTTTAGCGGGAGAGGAGGCGAGCAGTACTTC.

This clonotype was seen at least ten times. V is TRBV18 and J is TRBJ2-1, with TRBD2 matching over 11 bases. The CDR3 is 17 residues long. Germline loops: CDR1 KGHSH, CDR2 LQKENI. V shed 0 bases and J 8 bases; nucleotides not matched to a gene: 9. The CDR3, as DNA: TGTGCCAGCTCACCACCCCCTACTAGCGGGAGATTCGATGAGCAGTTCTTC. Translated: CASSPPPTSGRFDEQFF.

This chain links TRBV20-1 with TRBJ2-2; 10 nucleotides align to TRBD2. This CDR3 has 17 amino acids. Germline CDR1 reads DFQATT; CDR2 reads SNEGSKA (reference sequence). V was clipped by 4 bases and J by 6 bases; unmatched bases: 14. CDR3 in DNA: TGCAGTGCTACCTCGGGAGGAGCGGGAGGGCCTCCCGGGGAGCTGTTTTTT. This encodes CSATSGGAGGPPGELFF.

The chain links TRBV9 to TRBJ2-5; TRBD2 matches at 10 bases. The J call could be wrong; TRBJ2-1 is a better fit for the DNA end. This CDR3 has 15 residues. Per the germline V gene, CDR1 is SGDLS and CDR2 is YYNGEE. The CDR3 nucleotides read TGTGCCAGCAGCGTAGGCGAGCCGGGACTAGCGACCCAGTTCTTC. Translation: CASSVGEPGLATQFF.

CDR3 loop: CASSLRVNNEQFF. CDR3 coding DNA: TGCGCCAGCAGCCTCCGAGTTAACAATGAGCAGTTCTTC. The rearrangement uses TRBV4-1 and TRBJ2-1; no firm D call. Trimming removed 4 bases from V and 5 bases from J, with 9 bases in between. Germline-derived CDR1 and CDR2 are MGHRA and YSYEKL. The length of the CDR3 is 13 residues.

This clonotype has a count of ten or more. The genes are TRBV5-6 and TRBJ2-7; the match to TRBD2 covers 11 bases. Losses at the gene ends were 4 bases for V and 1 base for J; bases not matched to a gene: 7. This CDR3 region has 16 residues. Germline V gene data show CDR1 as SGHDT and CDR2 as YYEEEE. The CDR3 DNA reads TGTGCCAGCAGCGACGGACTAGCGGGCGCGTCCTACGAGCAGTACTTC. Amino acids: CASSDGLAGASYEQYF. Looking up the rest from reference TRBV5-6 and TRBJ2-7 gives the full variable domain: DAGVTQSPTHLIKTRGQQVTLRCSPKSGHDTVSWYQQALGQGPQFIFQYYEEEERQRGNFPDRFSGHQFPNYSSELNVNALLLGDSALYLCASSDGLAGASYEQYFGPGTRLTVT.

A few counts support this clonotype. The germline gene is not matched at one end of the junction; a read error may be the cause. The chain links TRBV14 to TRBJ2-3, with D perhaps TRBD2 (6 bases). This CDR3 spans 17 amino acids. Germline loops: CDR1 SGHDN, CDR2 FVKESK. The CDR3 here is CASSREFHLGDTDTQYF. In DNA, the CDR3 is TGTGCTAGCAGCCGGGAGTTTCATCTCGGGGACACAGATACGCAGTATTTT.

The chain has TRBV6-2 or TRBV6-3 and TRBJ2-1, with 11 bases identical to TRBD2. The CDR3 extends over 15 amino acids. Germline trimming cut 5 bases from V and 6 bases from J; bases unmatched to any gene: 6. The germline gives CDR1 MNHEY, CDR2 SVGEGT. CDR3 region: CASSKTSGAGNEQFF. CDR3 sequence (DNA): TGTGCCAGCAGTAAGACTAGCGGGGCGGGCAATGAGCAGTTCTTC.

CDR3: CATSRAAHTLSEQYF. CDR3 nucleotide sequence: TGTGCCACCAGCAGAGCAGCCCATACCCTGAGCGAGCAGTACTTC. The V call is TRBV15, the J call TRBJ2-7; D is unresolved. The CDR3 spans 15 residues. Deletions cut 1 base from V and 6 bases from J, with 16 bases between. Per germline, CDR1 LNHNV and CDR2 YYDKDF (reference sequence).

The chain employs TRBV25-1 and TRBJ2-3, with D tentatively TRBD1 (7 bases). V was cut by 8 bases and J by 1 base, with 16 bases left in between. This CDR3 has 15 amino acids. CDR1 and CDR2 (germline): MGHDK, SYGVNS. CDR3 nucleotide sequence: TGTGCCAGCGGGGAGGTCGGGACAGGCACAGATACGCAGTATTTT. This codes for CASGEVGTGTDTQYF.

This clonotype was counted at least ten times. V gene TRBV28 combines with J gene TRBJ2-5; D might be TRBD1 (5 bases). The germline CDR1 and CDR2 sequences are MDHEN and SYDVKM. The CDR3 spans 17 residues. Deletions cut 5 bases from V and 2 bases from J, with 21 bases between. The CDR3 region has the DNA TGTGCCAGCAGTCCCGATTTATCAGGGAAGCTACAAGAGACCCAGTACTTC. Its translation: CASSPDLSGKLQETQYF.

This clonotype was counted many times. The chain has TRBV28 and TRBJ1-1; TRBD1 matches at 7 bases. V lost 2 bases, J lost 2 bases, and 2 bases stayed unmatched. The CDR3 sequence is 14 residues long. Germline CDR1 and CDR2: MDHEN and SYDVKM. As DNA, the CDR3 is TGTGCCAGCAGTTTAAGGGGGCTAAACACTGAAGCTTTCTTT. This gives the protein CASSLRGLNTEAFF. Full variable domain (remainder filled in from reference TRBV28 and TRBJ1-1): DVKVTQSSRYLVKRTGEKVFLECVQDMDHENMFWYRQDPGLGLRLIYFSYDVKMKEKGDIPEGYSVSREKKERFSLILESASTNQTSMYLCASSLRGLNTEAFFGQGTRLTVV.

This clonotype has ten or more counts. This chain uses TRBV6-2 or TRBV6-3 with TRBJ1-5; no firm D call. V was pared by 0 bases and J by 0 bases, with 9 bases between. This CDR3 is built from 16 residues. CDR1 MNHEY and CDR2 SVGEGT come from the germline V gene. The CDR3 is CASSYSFRYSNQPQHF. The CDR3 region has the DNA TGTGCCAGCAGTTACTCGTTCAGGTATAGCAATCAGCCCCAGCATTTT.

This clonotype showed up just a few times. DNA of the CDR3: TGTGCCAGCAGCGTAGGTTCACCCGGAGGACGCAATGAGCAGTTCTTC. Translated: CASSVGSPGGRNEQFF. The chain uses TRBV9 and TRBJ2-1; TRBD2 is a possible D gene (5 bases). The germline V gene encodes CDR1 SGDLS and CDR2 YYNGEE. The CDR3 is 16 amino acids. The ends were cut back, 0 bases at V and 6 bases at J, with 16 bases in the middle.

This clonotype has a handful of counts. The chain uses TRBV3-1 and TRBJ2-5, with 8 bases that match TRBD1. J lost 4 bases, V lost 4 bases, and 11 bases had no gene match. Germline values: CDR1 LGHDT, CDR2 YNNKEL (reference sequence). This CDR3 comprises 16 residues. The CDR3 spells CASSLTTGVNGETQYF. CDR3 sequence (DNA): TGTGCCAGCAGCCTAACGACAGGGGTAAACGGAGAGACCCAGTACTTC.

This clonotype was found many times. V is TRBV18 and J is TRBJ2-1; the match to TRBD2 covers 8 bases. The V segment lost 2 bases and the J segment 10 bases; nucleotides outside the gene matches: 10. CDR1 is KGHSH and CDR2 is LQKENI in the germline V gene. This CDR3 region has 15 residues. This CDR3 is CASSPTREGRREQFF. Here the CDR3 DNA reads TGTGCCAGCTCACCAACACGGGAGGGCCGACGGGAGCAGTTCTTC. The whole variable domain, filled in from reference TRBV18 and TRBJ2-1, reads NAGVMQNPRHLVRRRGQEARLRCSPMKGHSHVYWYRQLPEEGLKFMVYLQKENIIDESGMPKERFSAEFPKEGPSILRIQQVVRGDSAAYFCASSPTREGRREQFFGPGTRLTVL.